Here is one TCR beta chain with its context. These data come from a study of radiation and T cells in renal cell carcinoma. The time point here: baseline pretreatment blood. Treatment described: 15 Gy SBRT to primary tumor, nephrectomy 4 weeks later. V gave up 4 bases and J gave up 4 bases, with 8 bases separating them. CDR3 size: 13 residues. Germline CDR1 is SNHLY and CDR2 is FYNNEI. Generated by immunoSEQ multiplex PCR, the TCRdb table keeps only in-frame clones and is missing some. Of around 160,000 clones in the sample, roughly nine tenths were seen once. The source material was blood, sampled from a patient whose treatment included radiotherapy and nephrectomy. The source is a woman between 65 and 79 years old with renal cell carcinoma. The V and J genes are TRBV2 and TRBJ2-1; D gene ambiguous. Written as DNA, the CDR3 is TGTGCCAGCAGTGGTGGCACGTACAATGAGCAGTTCTTC. Translation gives CASSGGTYNEQFF.